This note documents a single T cell receptor beta chain sequence. The target of this receptor is not known. Within one base of it there is no much larger clone, and no base qualities were kept. The library was obtained by the immunoSEQ multiplex PCR assay. On the study's bioinformatics: To diagnose cytomegalovirus status from the catalog of TCR beta chain sequences, a statistical classification framework was built. The clones in this table, taken by TCRdb from immuneACCESS, are in-frame only. Not every clone is retained; where verified, under half of the shortfall comes from an unresolved V gene, and the cause of the rest is unknown. The D gene and trimming were derived from the DNA, and the V and J assignments and clone size from that table. Counted in this sample were some 80,000 clones; 96% of them appeared once. Approximately 1.4% of the sample lies in the top ten. The germline V gene supplies CDR1 SGHRS and CDR2 YFSETQ. From the cysteine up to the phenylalanine, the CDR3 has a length of 14 residues. Of the read, only the CDR3 DNA is kept; its 42 bases are in frame from base 1. V sheds 5 bases and J sheds 0 bases, leaving 11 bases between their ends.

The data are from a study of cytomegalovirus exposure and HLA in healthy donors (TCRdb year 2017). With regard to the full study: The 666 repertoires of the first cohort and the 120 validation repertoires were produced on the same platform, according to a later analysis. Along with the approximately 670-subject first cohort, a separate validation cohort of more than 90 different subjects was used. High-throughput TCR immunosequencing, statistical association of individual TCRs with disease status, and machine learning were combined to predict cytomegalovirus infection status. The study was designed to test whether signatures of past pathogen exposure could be identified by cataloging public T cell receptors.

Broader findings and caveats from the paper: In the study, 164 TCR beta chains were listed as associated with cytomegalovirus. A few of the identified cytomegalovirus-associated TCR beta chains were confirmed in vitro to be specific for cytomegalovirus antigens. Cytomegalovirus status was reported to be diagnosed by the classifier with high specificity and sensitivity in both the original and validation cohorts. The validation cohort had no HLA typing available for a later analysis, so co-occurrence within that cohort was assessed over all 120 or so repertoires. In a later analysis, TCRs clustered in the first cohort were found to also tend to co-occur in the 130 or so validation repertoires, with 85% to 95% of cluster scores above 0. Most TCR sequences were observed very rarely across donors, whereas some public TCRs were present in many individuals. The authors suggested that the approach could potentially be generalized to other disease states and immunological phenotypes.

Separate from the roughly 630-subject first cohort, the validation cohort of 95 to 150 subjects was the group to which the donors belonged. The chain joins TRBV5-1 to TRBJ1-1; 6 matching bases give a weak D call of TRBD1. The receptor was derived from a woman aged 18-29 years in good health and CMV-seronegative. Sequencing used PBMCs. The nucleotides are TGCGCCAGCAGGCCGGACAGACTGAACACTGAAGCTTTCTTT. Its translation is CASRPDRLNTEAFF.